This T cell receptor (beta chain) was identified during a study of blood T cell repertoires in COVID-19. Authors' analysis steps: Reference gene primer amplification gave nucleated cell count estimates. Here immunoSEQ multiplex PCR was the method, and the copy in TCRdb shows in-frame clones only, minus some. That table gives V, J and clone size, and the DNA gave D and trimming. The table includes over 250,000 clones, 75% to 90% detected once. The CDR3 runs to 14 residues. Trimming took 2 bases from V and 2 from J, leaving 7 bases between them. The V gene's germline CDR1 is MNHEY and CDR2 SVGAGI. The recovered donors of Cohort 3 showed two negative PCRs, clearance, or symptom resolution. This clone was picked up a small number of times.

Sequences were obtained from PBMCs or T cells enriched from blood (not recorded which). The sequence was obtained from a man aged 40-55 years who had recovered from COVID-19. The chain links TRBV6-5 to TRBJ1-3, with D perhaps matching TRBD1 (6 bases). The CDR3: CASSYEGAGNTIYF. The DNA for the CDR3 is TGTGCCAGCAGTTACGAGGGGGCTGGAAACACCATATATTTT.